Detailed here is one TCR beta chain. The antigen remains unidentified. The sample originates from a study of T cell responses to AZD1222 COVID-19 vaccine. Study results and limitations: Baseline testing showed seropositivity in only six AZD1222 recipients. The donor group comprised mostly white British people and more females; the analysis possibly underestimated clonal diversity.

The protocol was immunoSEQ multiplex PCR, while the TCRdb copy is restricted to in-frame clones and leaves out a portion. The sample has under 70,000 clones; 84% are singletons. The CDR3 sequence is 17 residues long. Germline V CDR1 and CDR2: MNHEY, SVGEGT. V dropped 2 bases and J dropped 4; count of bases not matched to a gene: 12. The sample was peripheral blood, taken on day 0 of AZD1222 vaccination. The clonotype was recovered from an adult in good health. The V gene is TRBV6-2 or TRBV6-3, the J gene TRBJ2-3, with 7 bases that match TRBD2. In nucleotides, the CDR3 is TGTGCCAGCAGTTACACCCACCTAGCGGATCGAGCAGATACGCAGTATTTT. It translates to CASSYTHLADRADTQYF.